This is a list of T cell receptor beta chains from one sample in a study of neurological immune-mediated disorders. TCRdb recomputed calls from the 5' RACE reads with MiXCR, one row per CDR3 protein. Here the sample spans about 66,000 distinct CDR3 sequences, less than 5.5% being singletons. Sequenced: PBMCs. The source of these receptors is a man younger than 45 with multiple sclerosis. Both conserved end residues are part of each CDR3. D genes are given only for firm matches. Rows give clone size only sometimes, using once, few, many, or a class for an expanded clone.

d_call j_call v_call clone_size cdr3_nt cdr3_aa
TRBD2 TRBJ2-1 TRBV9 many TGTGCCAGCAGCTCACCAGGAGCGGGGGGGCCCCACTCCTACAATGAGCAGTTCTTC CASSSPGAGGPHSYNEQFF
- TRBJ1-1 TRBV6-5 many TGTGCCAGCAGTTTGTTGACAGGCAGTGAAGCTTTCTTT CASSLLTGSEAFF
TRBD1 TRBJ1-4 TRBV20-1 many TGCAGTGCTAGACGACAGGGGCCTGAAAAACTGTTTTTT CSARRQGPEKLFF
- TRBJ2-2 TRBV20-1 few TGCAGTGCTAGAGGGGGGACGAGGTCGAACACCGGGGAGCTGTTTTTT CSARGGTRSNTGELFF
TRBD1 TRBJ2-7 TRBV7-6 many TGTGCCAGCAGCTTCGACAGGGGCGCCTACGAGCAGTACTTC CASSFDRGAYEQYF
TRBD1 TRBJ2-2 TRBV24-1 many TGTGCCACCAGTGAACCCCGGACAGGTTTCGGGGAGCTGTTTTTT CATSEPRTGFGELFF
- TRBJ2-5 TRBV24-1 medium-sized TGTGCCACCAGTGATTTCGGTCCCGCGGAGACCCAGTACTTC CATSDFGPAETQYF
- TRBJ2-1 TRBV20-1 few TGCAGTGCTAGAGAGCCAGGAGGGTACAATGAGCAGTTCTTC CSAREPGGYNEQFF
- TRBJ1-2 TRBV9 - TGTGCCAGCAGCGCCGGGGAAACCGGGTATGGCTACACCTTC CASSAGETGYGYTF
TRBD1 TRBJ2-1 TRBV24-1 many TGTGCCACCAGTGACTTCACAGGGGGCTCCTACAATGAGCAGTTCTTC CATSDFTGGSYNEQFF
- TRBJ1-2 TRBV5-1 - TGCGCCAGCAGCCTAACCGGGACAAACTATGGCTACACCTTC CASSLTGTNYGYTF
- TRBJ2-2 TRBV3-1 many TGTGCCAGCAGCCAAGTCCCTTGGGCCGGGGAGCTGTTTTTT CASSQVPWAGELFF
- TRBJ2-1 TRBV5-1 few TGCGCCAGCAGCGACCGACAGGCGTCCAATGAGCAGTTCTTC CASSDRQASNEQFF
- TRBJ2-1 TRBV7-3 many TGTGCCAGCAGCTTAATTGGGACGAGGGTAAATGAGCAGTTCTTC CASSLIGTRVNEQFF
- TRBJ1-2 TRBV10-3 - TGTGCCATCAGCGAGTGGGTTACAGGCACTAACTATGGCTACACCTTC CAISEWVTGTNYGYTF
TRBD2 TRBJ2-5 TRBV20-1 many TGCAGTGCTAGTACTAGCGGGAGTCTAGAGACCCAGTACTTC CSASTSGSLETQYF